The 15 T cell receptor beta chains below all came from one sample that was sequenced in a study of identical twins. MiXCR was run by TCRdb on the 5' RACE reads, yielding one entry per CDR3 protein. This repertoire shows 450,000 or so distinct CDR3 sequences, approximately 18% found once; its top ten account for 9% to 15%. Sequencing used naive T cells sorted from blood. These receptors originate from a man between 45 and 60 years old in good health.

The chain carries TRBV10-3 and TRBJ2-7, with 11 bases lining up with TRBD2. V shed 3 bases, J shed 9 bases, and the junction held 19 bases outside the gene matches. In germline, CDR1 is ENHRY, CDR2 SYGVKD. CDR3 length: 18 residues. The CDR3 loop is CAISDHPGTSGEGPRQYF. As DNA, the CDR3 is TGTGCCATCAGTGACCATCCGGGGACTAGCGGAGAGGGCCCCAGGCAGTACTTC.

This clonotype occurred a few times. The chain couples TRBV6-2 or TRBV6-3 to TRBJ2-4; 7 positions agree with TRBD2. This CDR3 is built from 16 residues. J was trimmed by 1 base and V by 2 bases; bases with no gene match: 5. Germline-derived CDR1 and CDR2 are MNHEY and SVGEGT. In DNA, the CDR3 is TGTGCCAGCAGTTACGGCGGGGGATGGGCCAAAAACATTCAGTACTTC. The encoded protein is CASSYGGGWAKNIQYF.

CDR3 bases: TGTGCCTGGGCCCAGGAGCCCGGATACAATGAGCAGTTCTTC. This encodes CAWAQEPGYNEQFF. The chain combines TRBV30 with TRBJ2-1, with no clear D. Germline V CDR1 and CDR2: GTSNPN, SVGIG (reference sequence). The CDR3 is 14 residues long. The ends were cut back, 5 bases at V and 4 bases at J, with 15 bases in the middle. The complete variable domain, with remaining parts taken from reference TRBV30 and TRBJ2-1, reads SQTIHQWPATLVQPVGSPLSLECTVEGTSNPNLYWYRQAAGRGLQLLFYSVGIGQISSEVPQNLSASRPQDRQFILSSKKLLLSDSGFYLCAWAQEPGYNEQFFGPGTRLTVL.

This clonotype has only a few counts. This chain links TRBV7-2 with TRBJ2-3; D remains ambiguous. Trimming pared 1 base from V and 6 bases from J, leaving 14 bases between. This CDR3 spans 15 amino acids. The V gene's germline CDR1 is SGHTA and CDR2 FQGNSA. The CDR3 sequence is CASSLDGVRSDTQYF. As DNA, the CDR3 is TGTGCCAGCAGCTTAGATGGGGTCAGGTCGGATACGCAGTATTTT. Filled out from reference TRBV7-2 and TRBJ2-3, the complete variable domain reads GAGVSQSPSNKVTEKGKDVELRCDPISGHTALYWYRQSLGQGLEFLIYFQGNSAPDKSGLPSDRFSAERTGGSVSTLTIQRTQQEDSAVYLCASSLDGVRSDTQYFGPGTRLTVL.

The chain links TRBV12-3 or TRBV12-4 to TRBJ2-5; 7 bases are shared with TRBD1. V dropped 3 bases and J dropped 5; count of bases not matched to a gene: 6. This CDR3 comprises 14 residues. CDR3 DNA sequence: TGTGCCAGCAGTTTTTTAGGGGGCAGGGAGACCCAGTACTTC. Translating it yields CASSFLGGRETQYF.

This clonotype turned up a few times. The rearrangement uses TRBV11-3 and TRBJ2-1; D possibly matches TRBD1 or TRBD2 (6 bases each). Trimming shortened V by 2 bases and J by 8 bases, and 13 bases separated the two germline ends. Germline CDR1 reads SGHNT; CDR2 reads YENEEA. The CDR3 is 14 residues long. CDR3 residues: CASSLRGRRDEQFF. Written as DNA, the CDR3 is TGTGCCAGCAGCTTACGGGGGCGCAGGGATGAGCAGTTCTTC.

The V call is TRBV5-6, the J call TRBJ2-4, with D possibly being TRBD1 or TRBD2 (5 bases each). CDR3 length: 16 residues. V lost 3 bases and J 0 bases, leaving 13 bases between the germline ends. The V gene's germline CDR1 is SGHDT and CDR2 YYEEEE. The CDR3: CASSSRDPGAKNIQYF. For the CDR3, the DNA is TGTGCCAGCAGCTCCCGGGACCCAGGAGCCAAAAACATTCAGTACTTC.

This clonotype has only a few counts. The V call is TRBV12-3 or TRBV12-4, the J call TRBJ2-7; the D is unclear. CDR3 size: 13 residues. Trimming stripped 4 bases from V and 4 bases from J, with 11 bases between. The CDR3 DNA reads as TGTGCCAGCAGTTATGAGGCCTCTTACGAGCAGTACTTC. The encoded protein is CASSYEASYEQYF.

This clonotype occurred a few times. The rearrangement joins TRBV10-3 to TRBJ2-5; 7 bases are shared with TRBD2. J gave up 1 base and V 0 bases, and 2 bases lay outside the gene matches. This CDR3 is 15 amino acids long. From germline, CDR1 is ENHRY and CDR2 SYGVKD. The CDR3 here is CAISESRGGQETQYF. The DNA for the CDR3 is TGTGCCATCAGTGAGTCTCGCGGGGGCCAAGAGACCCAGTACTTC.

This clonotype has a count of ten or more. The chain couples TRBV3-1 to TRBJ2-1; D might be TRBD2 (5 bases). Trimming shortened V by 5 bases and J by 3 bases, and 11 bases separated the two germline ends. The CDR3 runs to 14 residues. CDR1 and CDR2 (germline): LGHDT, YNNKEL (reference sequence). CDR3 coding DNA: TGTGCCAGCAGCTTTACTAGGTTCTACAATGAGCAGTTCTTC. As protein: CASSFTRFYNEQFF.

This clonotype was counted a few times. V and J are TRBV29-1 and TRBJ2-7; 8 bases map to TRBD1. The germline V gene encodes CDR1 SQVTM and CDR2 ANQGSEA. The V gene end was trimmed by 5 bases and the J gene end by 2 bases; junction bases not matched to a gene: 11. The CDR3 runs to 15 residues. CDR3 sequence reads: CSVTGGDRTTYEQYF. CDR3 bases: TGCAGCGTTACGGGCGGGGACAGGACTACCTACGAGCAGTACTTC.

This clonotype was seen only a few times. The rearrangement joins TRBV9 to TRBJ2-7; TRBD2 matches 7 bases. The CDR3 contains 15 residues. Unmatched junction bases numbered 9, after V lost 3 bases and J lost 3 bases. Germline loops: CDR1 SGDLS, CDR2 YYNGEE. In DNA, the CDR3 is TGTGCCAGCAGCGCCGCCGGGACTAATTACTACGAGCAGTACTTC. This codes for CASSAAGTNYYEQYF.

The V and J genes are TRBV6-2 or TRBV6-3 and TRBJ2-1; D might be TRBD2 (6 bases). Trimming shortened V by 5 bases and J by 0 bases, and 14 bases separated the two germline ends. This CDR3 region has 16 residues. Germline V gives CDR1 MNHEY, CDR2 SVGEGT. In DNA, the CDR3 is TGTGCCAGCAGTCGACGGATGGGAGGCTCCTACAATGAGCAGTTCTTC. Amino acids: CASSRRMGGSYNEQFF.

This clonotype was seen repeatedly, ten times or more. The gene calls are TRBV12-3 or TRBV12-4 and TRBJ2-5; TRBD2 is a possible D gene (6 bases). The V gene lost 5 bases and the J gene lost 2 bases, with 12 bases spanning the gap. The CDR3 totals 14 residues. CDR3 protein: CASSLLANQETQYF. The CDR3 nucleotides are TGTGCCAGCAGTCTCCTAGCGAATCAAGAGACCCAGTACTTC.

This clonotype was counted ten times or more. V is TRBV6-5 and J is TRBJ1-2; D is unclear. The V end lost 2 bases, the J end lost 8 bases, and 21 bases lay between the germline ends. CDR1 is MNHEY and CDR2 is SVGAGI in the germline V gene. CDR3 length: 16 amino acids. CDR3 sequence: CASSYLANAGYGGYTF. CDR3 coding DNA: TGTGCCAGCAGTTACCTGGCAAACGCGGGGTACGGAGGCTACACCTTC.